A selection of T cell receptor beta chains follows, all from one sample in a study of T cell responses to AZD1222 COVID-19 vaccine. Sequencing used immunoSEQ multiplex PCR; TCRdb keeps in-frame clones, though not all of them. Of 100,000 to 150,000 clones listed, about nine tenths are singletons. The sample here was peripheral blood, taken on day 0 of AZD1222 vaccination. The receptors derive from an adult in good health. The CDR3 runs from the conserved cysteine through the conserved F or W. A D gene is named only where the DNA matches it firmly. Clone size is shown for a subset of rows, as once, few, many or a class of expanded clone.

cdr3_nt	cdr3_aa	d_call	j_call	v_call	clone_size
TGTGCCAGCAGGTCCGGACCCCGACCAGTCAATGAGCAGTTCTTC	CASRSGPRPVNEQFF	NA	TRBJ2-1	TRBV27	NA
TGTGCCACCAGGTACGGGACAGCTCAAGAGACCCAGTACTTC	CATRYGTAQETQYF	TRBD1	TRBJ2-5	TRBV15	NA
TGCGCCAGCAGCTTGGGGAACGGCCTTAACTATGGCTACACCTTC	CASSLGNGLNYGYTF	NA	TRBJ1-2	TRBV5-1	NA
TGTGCCAGCAGTCTTATTCCGGGACAGGGGCGTAATTCACCCCTCCACTTT	CASSLIPGQGRNSPLHF	TRBD1	TRBJ1-6	TRBV11-2	NA
TGTGCCAGCAGCTTGGTAAGGGGGGCCAGCCTCTATGGCTACACCTTC	CASSLVRGASLYGYTF	NA	TRBJ1-2	TRBV5-5	NA
TGTGCCAGCAGCCTACATTTCTCTGGGGCCAACGTCCTGACTTTC	CASSLHFSGANVLTF	NA	TRBJ2-6	TRBV7-3	NA
TGTGCCAGCAGCTTACCACAGGGGAGGGACACTGAAGCTTTCTTT	CASSLPQGRDTEAFF	TRBD1	TRBJ1-1	TRBV7-9	NA
TGTGCCAGCAGTGAATCGGGGCAGGGCCCCACAGATACGCAGTATTTT	CASSESGQGPTDTQYF	NA	TRBJ2-3	TRBV25-1	NA
TGTGCCTGCTCTTGGACAGTCGGAACCTATTCACCCCTCCACTTT	CACSWTVGTYSPLHF	NA	TRBJ1-6	TRBV30	NA
TGTGCCAGCAGCTTACGGACACCGATTGGCTACACCTTC	CASSLRTPIGYTF	NA	TRBJ1-2	TRBV5-4	NA
TGTGCCAGCAGTGATCCCTTGACCCCCTACGAGCAGTACTTC	CASSDPLTPYEQYF	NA	TRBJ2-7	TRBV6-1	NA
TGTGCCAGCAGTTTAGGCCCACCCCTCCACTTT	CASSLGPPLHF	NA	TRBJ1-6	TRBV28	once
TGTGCCACCAGCAGATTACTAGGCTATGGCTACACCTTC	CATSRLLGYGYTF	NA	TRBJ1-2	TRBV15	NA
TGTGCCAGCAGCTTTCTAGCGGGGTCCTACGAGCAGTACTTC	CASSFLAGSYEQYF	TRBD2	TRBJ2-7	TRBV7-2	NA
TGTGCCAGCAGCGCAACTAGTGGCGAGCAGTACTTC	CASSATSGEQYF	NA	TRBJ2-7	TRBV7-6	NA
TGTGCCAGCAGAGGAGACAGGATGAACACCGGGGAGCTGTTTTTT	CASRGDRMNTGELFF	NA	TRBJ2-2	TRBV2	NA
TGTGCCAGTAGTAGTAAAGGGTACCTCGGGACTGAAGCTTTCTTT	CASSSKGYLGTEAFF	NA	TRBJ1-1	TRBV19	NA
TGTGCCGTACACAGGGGAACTGAAGCTTTCTTT	CAVHRGTEAFF	TRBD1	TRBJ1-1	TRBV10-3	NA
TGTGCCAGCACCTCCTTTGGGGCTGGTGGAAACACCATATATTTT	CASTSFGAGGNTIYF	NA	TRBJ1-3	TRBV11-2	NA
TGCGCCAGCAGCTCACAGGGGTTTGGCTACACCTTC	CASSSQGFGYTF	TRBD1	TRBJ1-2	TRBV5-1	NA
TGTGCCAGTAGTATCCGTGGACAGGGGGCATCCTACGAGCAGTACTTC	CASSIRGQGASYEQYF	TRBD1	TRBJ2-7	TRBV19	NA
TGCGCCAGCAGCCCCCTTGTTTCTGGGGCCAACGTCCTGACTTTC	CASSPLVSGANVLTF	NA	TRBJ2-6	TRBV5-1	NA
TGTGCCACCAGTGATTTGAACGAGCAGTACTTC	CATSDLNEQYF	NA	TRBJ2-7	TRBV24-1	NA
TGTGCCAGTGGTCGATTTGGGAGTACCTACAATGAGCAGTTCTTC	CASGRFGSTYNEQFF	NA	TRBJ2-1	TRBV7-9	few
TGTGCCAGCAGCCGCCGGGAGCCAGGAGGCCGGGAGCTGTTTTTT	CASSRREPGGRELFF	NA	TRBJ2-2	TRBV5-6	NA
TGCGCCAGCAGCCTGGCCAGGGGCAACGAGCAGTACTTC	CASSLARGNEQYF	NA	TRBJ2-7	TRBV5-1	NA
TGTGCCAGCAATCACAACGGACCTGGAAACACCATATATTTT	CASNHNGPGNTIYF	NA	TRBJ1-3	TRBV2	once
TGTGCCAGCAGCCCCGGACTAGCGGGAGGGCGATCCTACAATGAGCAGTTCTTC	CASSPGLAGGRSYNEQFF	TRBD2	TRBJ2-1	TRBV7-6	NA
TGCAGTGCTAGAGACCAAGGCGGTGCTTTCTTT	CSARDQGGAFF	NA	TRBJ1-1	TRBV20-1	NA
TGTGCCAGTAGTTTCCGGGGGGCTGAAGCTTTCTTT	CASSFRGAEAFF	NA	TRBJ1-1	TRBV19	NA
TGTGCCAGCAGCGCAGACAGGGGTCGTCTGTGGAACTATGGCTACACCTTC	CASSADRGRLWNYGYTF	TRBD1	TRBJ1-2	TRBV7-9	NA
TGTGCCAGCAGCTTGCCGGGACTAGCGGGAGATGAGCAGTTCTTC	CASSLPGLAGDEQFF	TRBD2	TRBJ2-1	TRBV5-4	NA
TGTGCCAGCAGCTTAGACAGGGATTCACCCCTCCACTTT	CASSLDRDSPLHF	NA	TRBJ1-6	TRBV7-8	NA
TGTGCCAGCTCCCGGGACAGGGTTGAGGGAGCTTTCTTT	CASSRDRVEGAFF	TRBD1	TRBJ1-1	TRBV2	NA
TGTGCCAGCAGTGAATCGGAGGCCGGGGGGACTGAAGCTTTCTTT	CASSESEAGGTEAFF	NA	TRBJ1-1	TRBV6-1	NA
TGTGCCAGTAGTATACTCGGGAGGCAGGGAGAGACCCAGTACTTC	CASSILGRQGETQYF	TRBD2	TRBJ2-5	TRBV19	NA
TGCGCCAGCAGTGAGCCCCCTCACACCGGAGATGGCTACACCTTC	CASSEPPHTGDGYTF	NA	TRBJ1-2	TRBV10-1	NA
TGCGCCAGCAGCTTGGAAAACTCCTACGAGCAGTACTTC	CASSLENSYEQYF	NA	TRBJ2-7	TRBV5-1	NA